This is a list of T cell receptor delta chains from one sample in a study of Vδ1+ human thymocytes. TCRdb re-called the multiplex PCR reads with CATT. The data hold roughly 76,000 delta-chain clones, with around 30% observed a single time. Sequencing was performed on Vdelta1+ gamma-delta thymocytes from the thymus. The receptors were gathered from a boy less than two years old who had congenital heart surgery. The CDR3 runs from the conserved cysteine through the conserved F or W. D genes are given only for firm matches. Clone size is stated in some rows and not others, as once, few, many or a class when expanded.

v_call	clone_size	cdr3_length	j_call	d_call	cdr3_nt	cdr3_aa
TRDV1	NA	16	TRDJ1	NA	TGTGCTCTTGGGGATTGTGTGATCGCGTACACCGATAAACTCATCTTT	CALGDCVIAYTDKLIF
TRDV1	NA	20	TRDJ1	TRDD3	TGTGCTCTTGGGACCCAATTCCTACATTGGGACACTGGGGGATTCGATAAACTCATCTTT	CALGTQFLHWDTGGFDKLIF
TRDV1	NA	17	TRDJ1	TRDD3	TGTGCTCTTGGGAACGGTTCCCGCGGGGGATACTCAGGTAAACTCATCTTT	CALGNGSRGGYSGKLIF
TRDV1	few	20	TRDJ1	NA	TGTGCTCTTGGGGTTTCTTCCTACCCAAACTGGGGGAAAAACACCGATAAACTCATCTTT	CALGVSSYPNWGKNTDKLIF
TRDV1	NA	22	TRDJ1	TRDD2	TGTGCTCTTGGGGGCATCCCACACCCCTTCCTACGCCACCCTGGGTACACCGATAAACTCATCTTT	CALGGIPHPFLRHPGYTDKLIF
TRDV1	once	14	TRDJ1	NA	TGTGCTCTTGGGAACACCCAATACACCGATAAGCTCATCTTT	CALGNTQYTDKLIF
TRDV1	NA	24	TRDJ1	TRDD3	TGTGCTCTTGGGGAACCGAACATCCTTCCTTACCCCTATCTACTGGGGGATACCTCCGATAAACTCATCTTT	CALGEPNILPYPYLLGDTSDKLIF
TRDV1	NA	20	TRDJ1	TRDD3	TGTGCTCTTGGCGGGGCCGGGCCTCGAGCCGGGATACGGGGGACCGATAAACTCATCTTT	CALGGAGPRAGIRGTDKLIF
TRDV1	NA	12	TRDJ2	NA	TGTGCTCTTGGGGAAGTCCCAGCACAACTCTTCTTT	CALGEVPAQLFF
TRDV1	NA	18	TRDJ1	NA	TGTGCTCTTGGGGAACTCCCTAACGCCCCCCTATACACCGATAAACTCATCTTT	CALGELPNAPLYTDKLIF
TRDV2	NA	14	TRDJ1	NA	TGTGCCTGTGACACTTTGGGGTACCCCGATAAGCTCATCTTT	CACDTLGYPDKLIF
TRDV1	NA	20	TRDJ1	NA	TGTGCTCTTGGGGAACCTCTTTCGTGTACGGTTACTGGGTGCGCCGATAAACTCATCTTT	CALGEPLSCTVTGCADKLIF
TRDV1	NA	24	TRDJ1	NA	TGTGCTCTTGGGGAACTTTCGTCCGCAAAACTTCTGAGGGATAAGGGGAGGGTCACCGATAAACTCATCTTT	CALGELSSAKLLRDKGRVTDKLIF
TRDV1	NA	15	TRDJ2	TRDD3	TGTGCTCTTGGGGAACCTGGGGGGATCACAGCACAACTCTTCTTT	CALGEPGGITAQLFF
TRDV1	NA	19	TRDJ1	TRDD3	TGTGCTCTTGGGGAAAGCCCGACTGGGGGATACCGCACTTCCCGGGAACTCATCTTT	CALGESPTGGYRTSRELIF
TRDV1	NA	18	TRDJ1	TRDD2	TGTGCTCTTGGGGAACTAATGGTCAAGGGCCTTCCTTTCGATAAACTCATCTTT	CALGELMVKGLPFDKLIF
TRDV2	many	15	TRDJ1	TRDD3	TGTGCCTGTGACGGCTACTGGGGGAGACACTTGGGACTCATCTTT	CACDGYWGRHLGLIF
TRDV1	NA	24	TRDJ1	TRDD3	TGTGCTCTTGGGGAATCTCGGGACGGTTTCCTCCCTGTACTGGGGGACCCAGGCACCGATAAACTCATCTTT	CALGESRDGFLPVLGDPGTDKLIF
TRDV1	few	24	TRDJ1	TRDD3	TGTGCTCTTGGGGAACCAACAATCCCGCCTTCCCTTACGTACTGGGGGAAGTACACCGATAAACTCATCTTT	CALGEPTIPPSLTYWGKYTDKLIF
TRDV1	NA	21	TRDJ1	TRDD3	TGTGCTCTTGGGGAACGATTGTTCGGGGTACTGGGGGTGACTTACACCGATAAACTCATCTTT	CALGERLFGVLGVTYTDKLIF
TRDV1	few	19	TRDJ1	NA	TGTGCTCTTGGGGAACTAGGACGCCGGGTCTTTTCGTACACCGATAAACTCATCTTT	CALGELGRRVFSYTDKLIF
TRDV1	few	16	TRDJ1	NA	TGTGCTCTTGGGGAACTAGCCTCCCTGTACACCGATAAACTCATCTTT	CALGELASLYTDKLIF
TRDV1	NA	15	TRDJ1	NA	TGTGCTCTTGGGGAACATGCCGTCTACACCGATAAACTCATCTTT	CALGEHAVYTDKLIF
TRDV1	NA	20	TRDJ2	NA	TGTGCTCTTGGGGAACCGAGCCCTGGGGCCCCTGGAGCTTTGACAGCACAACTCTTCTTT	CALGEPSPGAPGALTAQLFF
TRDV1	NA	23	TRDJ1	NA	TGTGCTCTTGGGGAACTTTTCAGCAACTGTGTACGGACTGGGATCCCACACACCGATAAACTCATCTTT	CALGELFSNCVRTGIPHTDKLIF
TRDV1	NA	24	TRDJ1	TRDD3	TGTGCTCTTGGGACCCAATTCCCCCCCGGGGAGCTGGGGGATACCAGAACGTACACCGATAAACTCATCTTT	CALGTQFPPGELGDTRTYTDKLIF
TRDV1	few	23	TRDJ1	NA	TGTGCTCTTGGGGAACGACCCTACGTGGTTGGGGGCACAAGAAACTTACCCCTTGGAAAACTCATCTTT	CALGERPYVVGGTRNLPLGKLIF